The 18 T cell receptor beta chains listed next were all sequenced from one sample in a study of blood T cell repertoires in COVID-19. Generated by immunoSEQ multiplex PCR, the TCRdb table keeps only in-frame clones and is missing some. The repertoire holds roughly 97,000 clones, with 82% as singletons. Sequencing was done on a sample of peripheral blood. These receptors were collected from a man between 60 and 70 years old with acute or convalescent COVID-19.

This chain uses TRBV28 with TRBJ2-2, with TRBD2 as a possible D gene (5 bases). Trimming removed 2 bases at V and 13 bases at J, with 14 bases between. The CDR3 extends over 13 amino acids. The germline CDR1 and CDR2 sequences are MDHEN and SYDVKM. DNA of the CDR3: TGTGCCAGCAGTTTAAAGAGAGGAGGTGCGCTGTTTTTT. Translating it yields CASSLKRGGALFF.

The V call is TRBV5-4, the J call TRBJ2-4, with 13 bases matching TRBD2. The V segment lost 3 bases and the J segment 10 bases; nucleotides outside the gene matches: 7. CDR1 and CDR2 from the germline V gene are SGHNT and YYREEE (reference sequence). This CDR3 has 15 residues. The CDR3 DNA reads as TGTGCCAGCAGCTCTACTAGCGGGGGGGCAGGTATTCAGTACTTC. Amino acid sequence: CASSSTSGGAGIQYF.

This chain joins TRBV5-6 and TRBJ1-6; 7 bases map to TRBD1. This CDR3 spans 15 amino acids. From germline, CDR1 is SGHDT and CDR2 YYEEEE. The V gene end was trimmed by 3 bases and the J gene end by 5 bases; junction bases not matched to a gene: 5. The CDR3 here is CASSSQGYDNSPLHF. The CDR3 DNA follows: TGTGCCAGCAGCTCACAGGGGTACGATAATTCACCCCTCCACTTT.

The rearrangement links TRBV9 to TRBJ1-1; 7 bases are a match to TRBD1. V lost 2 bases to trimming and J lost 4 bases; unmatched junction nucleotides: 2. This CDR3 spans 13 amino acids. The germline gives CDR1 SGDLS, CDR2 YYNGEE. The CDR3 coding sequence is TGTGCCAGCAGCGTCCAGGGGGGCACTGAAGCTTTCTTT. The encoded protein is CASSVQGGTEAFF. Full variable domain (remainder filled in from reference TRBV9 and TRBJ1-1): DSGVTQTPKHLITATGQRVTLRCSPRSGDLSVYWYQQSLDQGLQFLIQYYNGEERAKGNILERFSAQQFPDLHSELNLSSLELGDSALYFCASSVQGGTEAFFGQGTRLTVV.

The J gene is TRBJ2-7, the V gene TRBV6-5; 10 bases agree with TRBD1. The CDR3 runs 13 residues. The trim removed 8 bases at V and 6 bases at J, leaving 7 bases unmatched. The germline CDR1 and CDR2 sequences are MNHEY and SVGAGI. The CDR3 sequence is CASQDRGVGEQYF. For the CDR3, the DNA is TGTGCCAGCCAGGACAGGGGGGTAGGCGAGCAGTACTTC.

CDR3 sequence (DNA): TGTGCCAGCAGCCCGGCGGGGGGCGCGGACACTGAAGCTTTCTTT. It translates to CASSPAGGADTEAFF. The J gene is TRBJ1-1, the V gene TRBV7-9, with D possibly being TRBD1 (6 bases). Germline V gene data show CDR1 as SEHNR and CDR2 as FQNEAQ (reference sequence). V gave up 5 bases and J gave up 3 bases, with 16 bases separating them. This CDR3 has 15 amino acids.

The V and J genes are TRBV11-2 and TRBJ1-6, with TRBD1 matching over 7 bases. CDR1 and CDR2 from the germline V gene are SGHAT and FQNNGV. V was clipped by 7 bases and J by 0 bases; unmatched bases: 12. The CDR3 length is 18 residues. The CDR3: CASTGGQDASSYNSPLHF. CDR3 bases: TGTGCCAGCACCGGTGGACAGGACGCTAGCTCCTATAATTCACCCCTCCACTTT.

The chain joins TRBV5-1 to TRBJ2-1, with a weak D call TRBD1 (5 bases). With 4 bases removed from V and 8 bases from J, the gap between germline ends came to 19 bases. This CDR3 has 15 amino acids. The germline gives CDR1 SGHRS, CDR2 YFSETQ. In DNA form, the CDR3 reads TGCGCCAGCAGCGCGGACATCGATGTAGCCTATGAGCAGTTCTTC. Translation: CASSADIDVAYEQFF.

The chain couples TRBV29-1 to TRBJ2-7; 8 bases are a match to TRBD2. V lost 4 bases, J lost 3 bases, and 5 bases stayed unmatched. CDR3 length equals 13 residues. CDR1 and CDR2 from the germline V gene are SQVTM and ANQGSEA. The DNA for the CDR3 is TGCAGCGTTGTTCAGCGGGAGAGCTACGAGCAGTACTTC. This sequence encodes CSVVQRESYEQYF.

The CDR3 here is CASSQEAGYNYGYTF. CDR3 in DNA: TGTGCCAGCAGCCAAGAGGCAGGTTATAACTATGGCTACACCTTC. This chain connects TRBV4-2 to TRBJ1-2; D unresolved. CDR3 length: 15 amino acids. V was pared by 0 bases and J by 1 base, with 9 bases between. Germline lookup yields CDR1 LGHNA and CDR2 YNFKEQ.

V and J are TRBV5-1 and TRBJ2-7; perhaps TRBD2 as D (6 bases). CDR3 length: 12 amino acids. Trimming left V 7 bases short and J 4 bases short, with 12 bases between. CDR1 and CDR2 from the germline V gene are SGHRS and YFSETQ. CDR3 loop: CASSGVFYEQYF. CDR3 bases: TGCGCCAGCTCGGGAGTTTTTTACGAGCAGTACTTC.

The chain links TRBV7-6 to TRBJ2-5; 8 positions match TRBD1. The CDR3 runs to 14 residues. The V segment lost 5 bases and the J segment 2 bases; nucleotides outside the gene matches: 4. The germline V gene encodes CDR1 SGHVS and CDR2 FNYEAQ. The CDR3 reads CASSKRQGQETQYF. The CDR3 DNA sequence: TGTGCCAGCAGCAAAAGACAGGGGCAAGAGACCCAGTACTTC.

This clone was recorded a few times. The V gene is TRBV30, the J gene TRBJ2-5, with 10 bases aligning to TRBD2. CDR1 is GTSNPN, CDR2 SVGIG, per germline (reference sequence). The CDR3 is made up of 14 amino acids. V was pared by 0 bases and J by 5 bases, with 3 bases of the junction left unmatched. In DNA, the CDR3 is TGTGCCTGGAGTGTAGCGGGGGGGGGTGAGACCCAGTACTTC. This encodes CAWSVAGGGETQYF. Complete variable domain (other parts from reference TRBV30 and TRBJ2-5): SQTIHQWPATLVQPVGSPLSLECTVEGTSNPNLYWYRQAAGRGLQLLFYSVGIGQISSEVPQNLSASRPQDRQFILSSKKLLLSDSGFYLCAWSVAGGGETQYFGPGTRLLVL.

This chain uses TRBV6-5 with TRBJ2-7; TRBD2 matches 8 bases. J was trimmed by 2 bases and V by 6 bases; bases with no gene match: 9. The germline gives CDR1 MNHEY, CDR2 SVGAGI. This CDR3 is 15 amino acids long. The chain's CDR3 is CASRPSGSGAYEQYF. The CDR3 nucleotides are TGTGCCAGCAGACCCAGCGGGAGCGGAGCCTACGAGCAGTACTTC.

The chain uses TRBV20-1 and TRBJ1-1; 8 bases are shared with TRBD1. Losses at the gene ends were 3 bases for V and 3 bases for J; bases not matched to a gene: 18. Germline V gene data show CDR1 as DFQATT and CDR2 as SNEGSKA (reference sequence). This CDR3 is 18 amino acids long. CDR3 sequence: CSASSPLTDRVGDTEAFF. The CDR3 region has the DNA TGCAGTGCTAGTAGCCCCCTGACGGACAGGGTGGGTGACACTGAAGCTTTCTTT.

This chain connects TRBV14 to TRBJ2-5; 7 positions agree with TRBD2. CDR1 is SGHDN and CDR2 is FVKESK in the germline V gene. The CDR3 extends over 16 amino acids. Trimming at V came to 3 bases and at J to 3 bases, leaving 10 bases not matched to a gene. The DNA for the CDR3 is TGTGCCAGCAGCCAGAGCGGGATACGGGGAAAAGAGACCCAGTACTTC. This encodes CASSQSGIRGKETQYF.

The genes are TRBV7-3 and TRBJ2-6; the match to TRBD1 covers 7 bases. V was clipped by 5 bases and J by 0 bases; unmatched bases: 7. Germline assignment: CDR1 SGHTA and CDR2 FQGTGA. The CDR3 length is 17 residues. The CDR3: CASSPQGRSSGANVLTF. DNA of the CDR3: TGTGCCAGCAGCCCACAGGGGAGAAGCTCTGGGGCCAACGTCCTGACTTTC.

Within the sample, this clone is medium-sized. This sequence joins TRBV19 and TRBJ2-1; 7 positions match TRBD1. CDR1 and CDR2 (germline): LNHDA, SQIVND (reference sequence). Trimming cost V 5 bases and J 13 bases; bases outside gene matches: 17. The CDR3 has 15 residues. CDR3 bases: TGTGCCAGTAGTGAGACAGGGACCGTCGTCGGTGGTCAGTTCTTC. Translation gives CASSETGTVVGGQFF.